This TCR beta chain was retrieved from a study of T cells expressing NK-cell markers. Study observations and caveats: In a handful of donors, these clonotypes also led the CD3+CD56-NKG2C+ fraction.

TCRdb re-called the 5' RACE reads, yielding one record per CDR3 amino acid sequence without DNA. The repertoire table contains under 600,000 distinct CDR3 sequences. This CDR3 contains 15 residues. Germline V gene lookup returns CDR1 DFQATT and CDR2 SNEGSKA (reference sequence). For this clonotype: No antigen is known for it.

The clonotype was recovered from a woman in her 50s in good health. The rearrangement uses TRBV20-1 and TRBJ2-7; there is no DNA to check the TCRdb D call of TRBD2. Sequences were obtained from blood T cells: a sorted CD56 or NKG2C T cell subset, CD4+ or CD8+ T cells, or bulk PBMC T cells (not recorded which). CDR3 in amino acids: CSAYAPRTSGYEQYF.